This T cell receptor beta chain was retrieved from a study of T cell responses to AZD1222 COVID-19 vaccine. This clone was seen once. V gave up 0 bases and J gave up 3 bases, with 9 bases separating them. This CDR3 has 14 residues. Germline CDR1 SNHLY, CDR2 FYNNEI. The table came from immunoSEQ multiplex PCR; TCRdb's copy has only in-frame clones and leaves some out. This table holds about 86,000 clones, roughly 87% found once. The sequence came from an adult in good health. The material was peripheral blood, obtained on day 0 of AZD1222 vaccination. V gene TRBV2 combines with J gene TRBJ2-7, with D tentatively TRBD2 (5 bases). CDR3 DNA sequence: TGTGCCAGCAGTGAAGCAGAGGGTCGCTACGAGCAGTACTTC. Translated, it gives CASSEAEGRYEQYF.